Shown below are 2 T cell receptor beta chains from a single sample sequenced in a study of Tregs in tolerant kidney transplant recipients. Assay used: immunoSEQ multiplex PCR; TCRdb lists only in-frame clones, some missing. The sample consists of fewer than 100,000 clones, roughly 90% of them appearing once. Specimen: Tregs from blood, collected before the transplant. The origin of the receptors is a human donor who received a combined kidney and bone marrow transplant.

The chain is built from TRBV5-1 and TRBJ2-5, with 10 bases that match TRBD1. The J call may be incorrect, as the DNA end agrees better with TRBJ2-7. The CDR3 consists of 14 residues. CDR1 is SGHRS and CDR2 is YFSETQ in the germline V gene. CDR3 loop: CASSFGDRGYEQYF. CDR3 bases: TGCGCCAGCAGTTTTGGGGACAGGGGTTACGAGCAGTACTTC.

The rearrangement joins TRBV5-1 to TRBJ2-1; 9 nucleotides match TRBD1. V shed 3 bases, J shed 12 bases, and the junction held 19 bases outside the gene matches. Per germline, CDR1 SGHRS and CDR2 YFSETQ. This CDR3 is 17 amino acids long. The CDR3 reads CASSSHFGTGFDEVQFF. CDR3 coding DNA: TGCGCCAGCAGCTCTCACTTTGGGACAGGGTTCGACGAGGTGCAGTTCTTC.